This T cell receptor (beta chain) appears in the sequencing data of a study of metastatic and nonmetastatic thyroid tumors. On the study more broadly: Comparison of repertoires was carried out across blood and tumor or nodule tissue from malignant and benign thyroid patients. Study conclusions and caveats: It was reportedly found that TCR beta diversity was significantly higher in malignant thyroid tumors than in benign nodules, a difference seen in both blood and tumor samples.

Unmatched junction bases numbered 7, after V lost 4 bases and J lost 6 bases. In germline, CDR1 is GTSNPN, CDR2 SVGIG (reference sequence). This CDR3 comprises 13 residues. Patients were all untreated before their thyroid surgery. This clone was seen once. Its specificity is unknown. TCRdb re-clonotyped the PCR reads through MiXCR. The sample yields 60,000 to 85,000 clones, more than 15% seen once. This chain links TRBV30 with TRBJ2-7, with 9 bases that match TRBD1. This sequence was found in a female donor with papillary thyroid cancer or a benign thyroid nodule (not recorded which). Some clones in this sample may be carry-over from other donors' samples. Sequenced material: blood. For the CDR3, the DNA is TGTGCCTGGACGCCGGGACAGGGACCCGAGCAGTACTTC. Translation: CAWTPGQGPEQYF.